The rows below give T cell receptor beta chains drawn from one sample of a study of CD8 T cells in ankylosing spondylitis. Each CDR3 protein gets one entry after TCRdb re-called the 5' RACE reads with MiXCR. Of 400,000 to 450,000 distinct CDR3 sequences in the sample, about 15% were seen once. The sample comprised blood, either unsorted or a sorted T cell fraction (not recorded which). These receptors came from a male donor with ankylosing spondylitis. Each CDR3 is given without its conserved first and last residue.

v_call: TRBV12-3/TRBV12-4
j_call: TRBJ1-5
cdr3_aa: ASSQGRGSNQPQH

v_call: TRBV15
j_call: TRBJ2-7
cdr3_aa: ATSTRTGNYEQY

v_call: TRBV12-3/TRBV12-4
j_call: TRBJ2-5
cdr3_aa: ASSEDRVKETQY

v_call: TRBV12-3/TRBV12-4
j_call: TRBJ2-5
cdr3_aa: ASTPLAGEETQY

v_call: TRBV2
j_call: TRBJ2-3
cdr3_aa: ASRTRSGRGTDTQY

v_call: TRBV10-3
j_call: TRBJ2-3
cdr3_aa: AISEGPSTDTQY

v_call: TRBV27
j_call: TRBJ2-2
cdr3_aa: ASFEQGRANTGELF

v_call: TRBV11-2
j_call: TRBJ2-7
cdr3_aa: ASSLIQVGSYEQY

v_call: TRBV29-1
j_call: TRBJ2-3
cdr3_aa: SVKLAGSTDTQY

v_call: TRBV4-3
j_call: TRBJ1-4
cdr3_aa: ASSQDSNRGHEKLF

v_call: TRBV30
j_call: TRBJ2-1
cdr3_aa: AWSSGLAAEQF

v_call: TRBV7-9
j_call: TRBJ2-5
cdr3_aa: ASTLTSGGETQY

v_call: TRBV6-1
j_call: TRBJ2-2
cdr3_aa: ASSTTSGGPTGELF

v_call: TRBV7-9
j_call: TRBJ2-7
cdr3_aa: ASSSSSPYEQY

v_call: TRBV28
j_call: TRBJ1-2
cdr3_aa: ASSSTGANYGYT

v_call: TRBV2
j_call: TRBJ1-4
cdr3_aa: ASSTGFEKLF

v_call: TRBV29-1
j_call: TRBJ2-1
cdr3_aa: SVNGGTGHYNEQF

v_call: TRBV9
j_call: TRBJ1-2
cdr3_aa: ASSASVGGYT

v_call: TRBV7-2
j_call: TRBJ1-4
cdr3_aa: ASSPYTNEKLF

v_call: TRBV4-3
j_call: TRBJ2-2
cdr3_aa: ASSQDPQGTGELF

v_call: TRBV15
j_call: TRBJ1-2
cdr3_aa: ATSRDHGDGYT

v_call: TRBV20-1
j_call: TRBJ1-5
cdr3_aa: SATSGQPHNNQPQH

v_call: TRBV7-7
j_call: TRBJ2-5
cdr3_aa: ASSPIQGETQY

v_call: TRBV3-1
j_call: TRBJ1-6
cdr3_aa: ASSQAIGRLNSHLH

v_call: TRBV7-2
j_call: TRBJ2-3
cdr3_aa: ASSLSAVGGTDTQY

v_call: TRBV11-2
j_call: TRBJ2-2
cdr3_aa: ASSLRMGGSNTGELF

v_call: TRBV5-1
j_call: TRBJ2-2
cdr3_aa: ASSRASGDTGELF

v_call: TRBV7-9
j_call: TRBJ2-3
cdr3_aa: ASSRGTSGGNTDTQY

v_call: TRBV2
j_call: TRBJ2-3
cdr3_aa: ASSEQVAGAVSTDTQY

v_call: TRBV27
j_call: TRBJ1-6
cdr3_aa: ASSLHRGSPLH

v_call: TRBV6-1
j_call: TRBJ2-3
cdr3_aa: ASRPTTSTDTQY

v_call: TRBV6-6
j_call: TRBJ2-5
cdr3_aa: ASAERGETQY

v_call: TRBV5-1
j_call: TRBJ2-5
cdr3_aa: ASSPRTEQETQY

v_call: TRBV20-1
j_call: TRBJ2-1
cdr3_aa: SARDSGLAGVLRNEQF

v_call: TRBV6-1
j_call: TRBJ2-3
cdr3_aa: ASTPGGVQGTQY

v_call: TRBV11-2
j_call: TRBJ2-2
cdr3_aa: ASSLNVGWDRNTGELF